Each of the 24 T cell receptor beta chains below was sequenced from the same sample in a study of vaccination and CD4 T cells after COVID-19. What these receptors recognize is not known. Cultured CD4+ T-cell DNA underwent Oncomine TCR Beta short-read sequencing. TCRdb independently ran MiXCR on the PCR reads; one entry per CDR3 protein. The sample holds about 21,000 distinct CDR3 sequences, 40% seen once. Treatment specified: roughly ten-day PBMC culture with coronavirus spike peptide pools or control peptides (ViraFEST assay). The sequenced sample was CD4+ T cells from blood, cultured in vitro, obtained after SARS-CoV-2 vaccination. The receptors derive from a human donor who had recovered from COVID-19.

This chain joins TRBV2 and TRBJ2-6, with D unresolved. Germline CDR1 reads SNHLY; CDR2 reads FYNNEI. V dropped 6 bases and J dropped 0 bases, with 9 bases sitting between them. This CDR3 is built from 15 residues. CDR3 region: CASRYTDSGANVLTF. The CDR3 DNA is TGTGCCAGCAGGTACACCGACTCTGGGGCCAACGTCCTGACTTTC.

This chain connects TRBV11-3 to TRBJ1-1; perhaps TRBD1 as D (5 bases). Per the germline V gene, CDR1 is SGHNT and CDR2 is YENEEA. The CDR3 extends over 16 amino acids. Between the trimmed V and J ends, which lost 3 bases and 3 bases, there was a span of 17 bases. This CDR3 reads CASSFVLAGPDTEAFF. CDR3 DNA: TGTGCCAGCAGCTTTGTTCTCGCGGGACCGGACACTGAAGCTTTCTTT.

The V and J genes are TRBV28 and TRBJ1-1; maybe TRBD1 (5 bases). The CDR3 extends over 16 amino acids. V lost 1 base and J lost 1, with 13 bases in between. Germline CDR1 is MDHEN and CDR2 is SYDVKM. The CDR3 region has the DNA TGTGCCAGCAGTTTATCTTGGGGGGGGAAGAACACTGAAGCTTTCTTT. It encodes CASSLSWGGKNTEAFF.

V is TRBV6-5 and J is TRBJ1-5; D call uncertain. Germline V gene lookup returns CDR1 MNHEY and CDR2 SVGAGI. V was pared by 2 bases and J by 7 bases, with 12 bases between. This CDR3 spans 14 amino acids. As DNA, the CDR3 is TGTGCCAGCAGTTACGATGAACATGTCCAGCCCCAGCATTTT. Protein sequence: CASSYDEHVQPQHF.

The rearrangement links TRBV19 to TRBJ2-2, with a tentative D call TRBD1 (6 bases). The CDR3 length is 11 residues. V lost 5 bases, J lost 14 bases, and 12 bases lay in between. Germline-derived CDR1 and CDR2 are LNHDA and SQIVND (reference sequence). The DNA for the CDR3 is TGTGCCAGTAGTTTGGACAGTACCCTGTTTTTT. This translates into CASSLDSTLFF.

The CDR3 loop is CASSLGRAQETQYF. In DNA form, the CDR3 reads TGTGCCAGCAGCTTAGGACGTGCCCAAGAGACCCAGTACTTC. The chain is built from TRBV7-2 and TRBJ2-5; D unresolved. Trimming pared 1 base from V and 1 base from J, leaving 7 bases between. The germline V gene encodes CDR1 SGHTA and CDR2 FQGNSA. The CDR3 sequence is 14 residues long.

The chain uses TRBV6-1 and TRBJ2-1; D uncertain. The CDR3 covers 15 residues. Trimming cost V 1 base and J 4 bases, with 11 bases left between them. Germline lookup yields CDR1 MNHNS and CDR2 SASEGT. CDR3 residues: CASSEGVGSYNEQFF. CDR3 nucleotide sequence: TGTGCCAGCAGTGAAGGTGTAGGCAGTTACAATGAGCAGTTCTTC.

This clonotype was seen only a few times. This sequence joins TRBV7-2 and TRBJ2-2; 9 bases line up with TRBD2. With V trimmed by 2 bases and J by 5 bases, 6 bases remained unmatched. Germline V gene sequence: CDR1 SGHTA, CDR2 FQGNSA. The CDR3 has 16 residues. The CDR3 DNA reads TGTGCCAGCAGCTTACTTAGCGGGGGACTGACCGGGGAGCTGTTTTTT. Its protein product is CASSLLSGGLTGELFF.

The V gene is TRBV28, the J gene TRBJ1-6; TRBD1 might be the D (5 bases). Germline CDR1 is MDHEN and CDR2 is SYDVKM. The CDR3 extends over 14 amino acids. V was pared by 3 bases and J by 8 bases, with 11 bases between. The CDR3: CASSFAEGHSPLHF. The CDR3 nucleotides read TGTGCCAGCAGTTTCGCCGAGGGGCATTCACCCCTCCACTTT.

This clonotype is termed medium-sized. The V gene is TRBV15, the J gene TRBJ1-6, with no clear D. Per germline, CDR1 LNHNV and CDR2 YYDKDF (reference sequence). The V gene lost 0 bases and the J gene lost 4 bases, with 7 bases spanning the gap. CDR3 length: 15 residues. The CDR3 protein is CATSRDSGYNSPLHF. Here the CDR3 DNA reads TGTGCCACCAGCAGAGATTCGGGGTATAATTCACCCCTCCACTTT.

In its sample, this clonotype was seen a few times. At one of its ends the junction is not consistent with the germline gene, which may arise from a read error. This chain links TRBV28 with TRBJ1-2; the D gene is possibly TRBD1 (5 bases). Germline V gives CDR1 MDHEN, CDR2 SYDVKM. CDR3 length: 12 amino acids. This CDR3 is CASSLMSQGRVF. CDR3 sequence (DNA): TGTGCCAGCAGTTTGATGTCCCAGGGCAGAGTGTTC.

V is TRBV7-3 and J is TRBJ1-2; 7 bases map to TRBD1. The germline CDR1 and CDR2 sequences are SGHTA and FQGTGA. Trimming at V came to 2 bases and at J to 6 bases, leaving 3 bases not matched to a gene. This CDR3 has 13 amino acids. CDR3 sequence (DNA): TGTGCCAGCAGCTTAGTACAGGGGCATGGCTACACCTTC. It specifies CASSLVQGHGYTF. The full variable domain, its missing parts supplied by reference TRBV7-3 and TRBJ1-2, is GAGVSQTPSNKVTEKGKYVELRCDPISGHTALYWYRQSLGQGPEFLIYFQGTGAADDSGLPNDRFFAVRPEGSVSTLKIQRTERGDSAVYLCASSLVQGHGYTFGSGTRLTVV.

The chain recombines TRBV18 with TRBJ1-1; D remains unclear. The CDR3 spans 13 residues. V was shortened by 2 bases and J by 3 bases, with 7 bases between the two germline ends. Germline V gene lookup returns CDR1 KGHSH and CDR2 LQKENI. Here the CDR3 DNA reads TGTGCCAGCTCACCAAGGACCTACACTGAAGCTTTCTTT. Amino acid sequence: CASSPRTYTEAFF. The entire variable domain, with the rest obtained from reference TRBV18 and TRBJ1-1, is as follows: NAGVMQNPRHLVRRRGQEARLRCSPMKGHSHVYWYRQLPEEGLKFMVYLQKENIIDESGMPKERFSAEFPKEGPSILRIQQVVRGDSAAYFCASSPRTYTEAFFGQGTRLTVV.

The chain employs TRBV25-1 and TRBJ1-4, with D possibly TRBD1 on 5 matching bases. Trimming removed 8 bases at V and 6 bases at J, with 16 bases between. Germline CDR1 reads MGHDK; CDR2 reads SYGVNS. The CDR3 has 14 residues. CDR3: CASSRGAEDEKLFF. The CDR3, as DNA: TGTGCCAGCTCCAGAGGGGCGGAGGATGAAAAACTGTTTTTT.

This sequence joins TRBV20-1 and TRBJ2-6; D perhaps matches TRBD2 (7 bases). V was cut by 7 bases and J by 4 bases, with 14 bases left in between. The CDR3 sequence is 14 residues long. Germline values: CDR1 DFQATT, CDR2 SNEGSKA (reference sequence). Here the CDR3 DNA reads TGCAGTGTAGGGGGGGCGATAGGGGCCAACGTCCTGACTTTC. Translated: CSVGGAIGANVLTF.

This clonotype has only a few counts. The chain employs TRBV5-8 and TRBJ2-5; the D gene is possibly TRBD1 (6 bases). CDR1 is SGHTS, CDR2 YDEGEE, per germline. V gave up 6 bases and J gave up 5 bases, with 8 bases separating them. The CDR3 totals 11 residues. The CDR3 reads CASMRGETQYF. In DNA form, the CDR3 reads TGTGCCAGCATGAGGGGGGAGACCCAGTACTTC.

This clonotype was detected only a few times. The V and J genes are TRBV6-5 and TRBJ1-5, with 7 bases aligning to TRBD1. There are 14 residues in the CDR3. The V gene's germline CDR1 is MNHEY and CDR2 SVGAGI. V lost 0 bases and J lost 9; bases outside the gene matches: 5. The CDR3 here is CASSYSTGSWPQHF. In nucleotides, the CDR3 is TGTGCCAGCAGTTACTCGACAGGGTCTTGGCCCCAGCATTTT.

This clonotype has a handful of counts. The rearrangement links TRBV20-1 to TRBJ1-5; D is unclear. From germline, CDR1 is DFQATT and CDR2 SNEGSKA (reference sequence). The germline V and J ends were trimmed by 3 bases and 9 bases, with 12 bases remaining between them. This CDR3 comprises 12 residues. DNA for the CDR3: TGCAGTGCTAGGGAGCAACCTGGGCCCCAGCATTTT. Amino acids: CSAREQPGPQHF.

This sequence joins TRBV6-5 and TRBJ1-5; maybe TRBD1 (5 bases). V lost 4 bases to trimming and J lost 3 bases, with 7 bases between them. The CDR3 has 13 residues. Germline assignment: CDR1 MNHEY and CDR2 SVGAGI. The CDR3 is CASSSGPNQPQHF. For the CDR3, the DNA is TGTGCCAGCAGTTCAGGGCCCAATCAGCCCCAGCATTTT.

The genes are TRBV9 and TRBJ1-3; D not certain. Trimming stripped 0 bases from V and 0 bases from J, with 7 bases between. Germline V CDR1 and CDR2: SGDLS, YYNGEE. The CDR3 has 15 amino acids. For the CDR3, the DNA is TGTGCCAGCAGCGTAGCCCCCGTCTCTGGAAACACCATATATTTT. This codes for CASSVAPVSGNTIYF.

This clonotype was detected a few times. The CDR3 DNA reads TGCAGTGCTCCCAAAGCCGTCCGGGGGGGAGGCTACACCTTC. Translating it yields CSAPKAVRGGGYTF. The chain employs TRBV20-1 and TRBJ1-2, with TRBD1 as a possible D gene (5 bases). Trimming left V 5 bases short and J 8 bases short, with 21 bases between. The CDR3 totals 14 residues. Per germline, CDR1 DFQATT and CDR2 SNEGSKA (reference sequence).

V and J are TRBV6-1 and TRBJ1-1, with D possibly matching TRBD1 (5 bases). The CDR3 sequence is 11 residues long. Germline CDR1 reads MNHNS; CDR2 reads SASEGT. V was cut by 6 bases and J by 11 bases, with 13 bases left in between. Here the CDR3 DNA reads TGTGCCAGCAGCGGACAAAACGTGGCTTTCTTT. Translating it yields CASSGQNVAFF.

The chain is built from TRBV28 and TRBJ2-2; 13 bases agree with TRBD2. This CDR3 spans 17 amino acids. With 0 bases clipped from V and 6 bases from J, the junction kept 4 bases outside the gene matches. Germline assignment: CDR1 MDHEN and CDR2 SYDVKM. CDR3 residues: CASSLWVLAGGPGELFF. CDR3 nucleotides: TGTGCCAGCAGTTTATGGGTACTAGCGGGAGGGCCCGGGGAGCTGTTTTTT.

This clonotype has more than one count but fewer than ten. The chain recombines TRBV7-2 with TRBJ2-7; D remains unclear. The CDR3 loop spans 14 amino acids. V lost 3 bases to trimming and J lost 0 bases, with 9 bases between them. Germline V gene lookup returns CDR1 SGHTA and CDR2 FQGNSA. The CDR3 sequence: CASSLSGTSYEQYF. The CDR3, as DNA: TGTGCCAGCAGCTTGTCAGGCACCTCCTACGAGCAGTACTTC.